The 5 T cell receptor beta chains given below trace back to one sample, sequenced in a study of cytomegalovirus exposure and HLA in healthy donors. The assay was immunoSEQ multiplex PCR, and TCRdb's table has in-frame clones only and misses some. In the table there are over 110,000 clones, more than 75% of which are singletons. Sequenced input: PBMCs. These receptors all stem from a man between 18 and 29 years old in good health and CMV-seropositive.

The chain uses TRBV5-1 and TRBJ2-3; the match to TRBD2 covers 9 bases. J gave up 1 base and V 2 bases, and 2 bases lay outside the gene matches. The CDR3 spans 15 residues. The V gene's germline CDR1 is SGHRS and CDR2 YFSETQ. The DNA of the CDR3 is TGCGCCAGCAGCTTTGCGGGGGGGGGCACAGATACGCAGTATTTT. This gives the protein CASSFAGGGTDTQYF.

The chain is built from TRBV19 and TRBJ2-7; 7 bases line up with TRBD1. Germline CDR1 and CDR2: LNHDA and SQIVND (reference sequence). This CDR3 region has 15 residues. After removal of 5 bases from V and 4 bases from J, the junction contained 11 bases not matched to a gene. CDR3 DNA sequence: TGTGCCAGTAGTTTTCGTCCGGGACAGACATACGAGCAGTACTTC. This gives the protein CASSFRPGQTYEQYF.

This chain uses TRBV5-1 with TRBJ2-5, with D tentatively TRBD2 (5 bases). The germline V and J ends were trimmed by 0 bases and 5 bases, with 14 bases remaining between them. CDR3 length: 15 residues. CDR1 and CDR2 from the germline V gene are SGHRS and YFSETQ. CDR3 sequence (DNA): TGCGCCAGCAGCTTGGGGTCGGGAAAGTGGGAGACCCAGTACTTC. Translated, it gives CASSLGSGKWETQYF.

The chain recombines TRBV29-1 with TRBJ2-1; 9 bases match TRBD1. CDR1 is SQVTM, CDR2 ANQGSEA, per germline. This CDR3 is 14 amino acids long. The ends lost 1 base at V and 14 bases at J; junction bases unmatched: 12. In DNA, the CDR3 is TGCAGCGTTGAAGTCGACAGGGGGGTCTTCGAGAAGTTCTTC. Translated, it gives CSVEVDRGVFEKFF.

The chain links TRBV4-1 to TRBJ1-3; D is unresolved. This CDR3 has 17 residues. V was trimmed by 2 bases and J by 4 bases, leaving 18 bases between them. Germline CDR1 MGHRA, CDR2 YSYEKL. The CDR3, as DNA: TGCGCCAGCAGCCAATCGAACATGGGAGCTGGAGGAAACACCATATATTTT. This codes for CASSQSNMGAGGNTIYF.